Presented here are 15 T cell receptor beta chains from one specimen sequenced in a study of CD8+ T cells in alopecia areata. The treatment: oral pan-JAK inhibitor, 5-10 mg twice daily. It was cDNA, reverse transcribed from extracted RNA, that served as the sequencing template. Using immunoSEQ multiplex PCR, the repertoire was profiled, and TCRdb retains in-frame clones only, with some absent. The sample holds 90,000 to 120,000 clones, less than 90% seen once. The sequencing used CD8+ T cells sorted from blood, collected at week 24, from a patient treated with tofacitinib. The receptors originated from a human donor with alopecia areata.

The chain has TRBV29-1 and TRBJ2-5; 9 bases match TRBD1. CDR1 is SQVTM, CDR2 ANQGSEA, per germline. This CDR3 contains 14 residues. Unmatched junction bases numbered 5, after V lost 2 bases and J lost 4 bases. The CDR3 sequence: CSVEPGQGTETQYF. In DNA form, the CDR3 reads TGCAGCGTTGAACCGGGACAGGGAACAGAGACCCAGTACTTC.

The chain employs TRBV7-9 and TRBJ2-5, with 13 bases fitting TRBD2. V gave up 2 bases and J gave up 1 base; unmatched junction bases: 7. This CDR3 spans 18 amino acids. Germline V gene sequence: CDR1 SEHNR, CDR2 FQNEAQ (reference sequence). For the CDR3, the DNA is TGTGCCAGCAGCTTACCGCCGGGACTAGCGGGGATCCAAGAGACCCAGTACTTC. This gives the protein CASSLPPGLAGIQETQYF.

CDR3 sequence: CASRGTSFSGIQYF. The CDR3 bases are TGCGCCAGCAGGGGGACTAGCTTTAGTGGCATTCAGTACTTC. The chain joins TRBV10-2 to TRBJ2-4, with TRBD2 matching over 9 bases. Germline assignment: CDR1 WSHSY and CDR2 SAAADI. V lost 6 bases and J lost 9; bases outside the gene matches: 9. This CDR3 contains 14 residues.

This chain joins TRBV28 and TRBJ2-5; 11 positions agree with TRBD1. With 2 bases clipped from V and 1 base from J, the junction kept 0 bases outside the gene matches. The CDR3 length is 15 residues. The germline V gene has CDR1 MDHEN and CDR2 SYDVKM. The CDR3 DNA is TGTGCCAGCAGTTTAGGGACAGGGGGCCAAGAGACCCAGTACTTC. This gives the protein CASSLGTGGQETQYF.

The V call is TRBV4-2, the J call TRBJ1-2, with D hard to call. V lost 0 bases and J 6 bases, leaving 17 bases between the germline ends. CDR3 size: 16 residues. Germline lookup yields CDR1 LGHNA and CDR2 YNFKEQ. CDR3 nucleotide sequence: TGTGCCAGCAGCCAAGATGTAGAAGGTCGTATGGATGGCTACACCTTC. Its translation is CASSQDVEGRMDGYTF.

This CDR3 is CASSLWRSGGPDTQYF. The CDR3 DNA sequence: TGTGCCAGCAGCTTGTGGAGGTCGGGGGGGCCTGATACGCAGTATTTT. The chain couples TRBV5-4 to TRBJ2-3; 8 nucleotides match TRBD2. Germline V gives CDR1 SGHNT, CDR2 YYREEE (reference sequence). This CDR3 is 16 amino acids long. Trimming at V came to 1 base and at J to 6 bases, leaving 10 bases not matched to a gene.

The chain joins TRBV4-3 to TRBJ2-5, with 10 positions matching TRBD2. Trimming cost V 0 bases and J 2 bases; bases outside gene matches: 15. CDR1 and CDR2 from the germline V gene are LGHNA and YSLEER. The CDR3 contains 20 residues. The CDR3 DNA sequence: TGCGCCAGCAGCCAAGACTCGAATTTAGGTAGCGGGGGGCCGCAAGAGACCCAGTACTTC. Its translation is CASSQDSNLGSGGPQETQYF.

The genes are TRBV10-3 and TRBJ2-7; possibly TRBD1 for D (6 bases). V was trimmed by 4 bases and J by 11 bases, leaving 15 bases between them. The germline gives CDR1 ENHRY, CDR2 SYGVKD. The CDR3 sequence is 12 residues long. Here the CDR3 reads CAISGTERVEYF. The CDR3 nucleotides read TGTGCCATCAGTGGGACAGAACGAGTGGAGTACTTC.

V usage is TRBV27 and J usage is TRBJ2-7; D is uncertain. Per the germline V gene, CDR1 is MNHEY and CDR2 is SMNVEV (reference sequence). Between the trimmed V and J ends, which lost 3 bases and 3 bases, there was a span of 12 bases. This CDR3 has 14 residues. The CDR3: CASSFSGLLYEQYF. CDR3 bases: TGTGCCAGCAGTTTTTCGGGTCTCCTCTACGAGCAGTACTTC.

This chain joins TRBV2 and TRBJ2-3; tentative D call: TRBD2 (6 bases). The V gene lost 2 bases and the J gene lost 4 bases, with 10 bases spanning the gap. Germline V gene lookup returns CDR1 SNHLY and CDR2 FYNNEI. There are 14 residues in the CDR3. This CDR3 is CASSESGAADTQYF. The CDR3, as DNA: TGTGCCAGCAGTGAATCGGGAGCGGCAGATACGCAGTATTTT.

The rearrangement joins TRBV11-2 to TRBJ2-3; tentatively, D is TRBD1 (6 bases). The V gene lost 8 bases and the J gene lost 2 bases, with 11 bases spanning the gap. The CDR3 totals 13 residues. CDR1 is SGHAT, CDR2 FQNNGV, per germline. This CDR3 reads CASLQGNTDTQYF. CDR3 nucleotide sequence: TGTGCCAGCTTACAGGGAAACACAGATACGCAGTATTTT.

The chain joins TRBV19 to TRBJ1-1, with D possibly TRBD1 on 5 matching bases. V was pared by 3 bases and J by 5 bases, with 13 bases between. Germline CDR1 and CDR2: LNHDA and SQIVND (reference sequence). This CDR3 spans 14 amino acids. The CDR3 loop reads CASSMGGAGTEAFF. The DNA of the CDR3 is TGTGCCAGTAGTATGGGGGGTGCAGGTACTGAAGCTTTCTTT. The whole variable domain, filled in from reference TRBV19 and TRBJ1-1, reads DGGITQSPKYLFRKEGQNVTLSCEQNLNHDAMYWYRQDPGQGLRLIYYSQIVNDFQKGDIAEGYSVSREKKESFPLTVTSAQKNPTAFYLCASSMGGAGTEAFFGQGTRLTVV.

In its sample, this clone ranks as large. V is TRBV6-5 and J is TRBJ2-1; a weak D match, TRBD1 (6 bases). Germline CDR1 and CDR2: MNHEY and SVGAGI. The V and J ends lost 6 bases and 0 bases respectively, with 12 bases between them. The CDR3 has 15 amino acids. Written as DNA, the CDR3 is TGTGCCAGCAGCCCGGGACAAAACTCCTACAATGAGCAGTTCTTC. Its translation is CASSPGQNSYNEQFF.

Only a few counts were recorded for this clone. The chain is built from TRBV6-1 and TRBJ1-1; 7 bases are a match to TRBD1. After removal of 2 bases from V and 4 bases from J, the junction contained 7 bases not matched to a gene. This CDR3 comprises 15 residues. Germline CDR1 MNHNS, CDR2 SASEGT. In DNA, the CDR3 is TGTGCCAGCAGTGAACCCTACAGGGGAGGCACTGAAGCTTTCTTT. Its protein product is CASSEPYRGGTEAFF.

The chain has TRBV7-9 and TRBJ2-5; the D is unclear. Germline CDR1 is SEHNR and CDR2 is FQNEAQ (reference sequence). With 5 bases removed from V and 0 bases from J, the gap between germline ends came to 7 bases. CDR3 length: 13 residues. In DNA form, the CDR3 reads TGTGCCAGCAGCGACAAGTACCAAGAGACCCAGTACTTC. This gives the protein CASSDKYQETQYF. Combining the CDR3 with reference TRBV7-9 and TRBJ2-5 gives the whole variable domain DTGVSQNPRHKITKRGQNVTFRCDPISEHNRLYWYRQTLGQGPEFLTYFQNEAQLEKSRLLSDRFSAERPKGSFSTLEIQRTEQGDSAMYLCASSDKYQETQYFGPGTRLLVL.